The 21 T cell receptor beta chains below come from one sample, sequenced in a study of T cells after yellow fever vaccination. MiXCR, applied by TCRdb to the 5' RACE reads, yields one record per CDR3 protein. The sample holds hundreds of thousands of distinct CDR3 sequences, 15% to 20% seen once. The sample consisted of PBMCs, taken before the yellow fever booster vaccination. These TCRs come from a man aged 18 to 29 who received the YFV17D yellow fever vaccine.

This clonotype has a handful of counts. The DNA for the CDR3 is TGTGCCAGCAGTGGGGGACAGGGAGACTCTGGGGCCAACGTCCTGACTTTC. It specifies CASSGGQGDSGANVLTF. J is TRBJ2-6 and V is TRBV2, with 9 bases aligning to TRBD1. Losses at the gene ends were 4 bases for V and 0 bases for J; bases not matched to a gene: 4. There are 17 residues in the CDR3. Germline V gene lookup returns CDR1 SNHLY and CDR2 FYNNEI.

This clonotype was observed a handful of times. The chain combines TRBV5-1 with TRBJ2-3; maybe TRBD2 (5 bases). The ends were cut back, 2 bases at V and 3 bases at J, with 10 bases in the middle. Germline CDR1 SGHRS, CDR2 YFSETQ. This CDR3 spans 14 amino acids. The CDR3 DNA reads as TGCGCCAGCAGCTTTGGAATAGCGACAGATACGCAGTATTTT. Translating gives CASSFGIATDTQYF.

The genes are TRBV5-1 and TRBJ2-7, with TRBD1 matching 8 bases. Germline assignment: CDR1 SGHRS and CDR2 YFSETQ. The CDR3 contains 15 residues. The ends lost 4 bases at V and 6 bases at J; junction bases unmatched: 12. The CDR3 DNA follows: TGCGCCAGCAGCCCCACAGGGGGTTCGGCTGTCGAGCAGTACTTC. It translates to CASSPTGGSAVEQYF.

This chain links TRBV5-1 with TRBJ2-3; 9 bases map to TRBD1. Trimming cost V 3 bases and J 6 bases; bases outside gene matches: 5. Germline V CDR1 and CDR2: SGHRS, YFSETQ. The CDR3 is 14 residues long. CDR3 nucleotide sequence: TGCGCCAGCAGCTCGGACAGGGGTTGGGATACGCAGTATTTT. This translates into CASSSDRGWDTQYF.

This clonotype was seen a handful of times. The chain links TRBV9 to TRBJ1-2, with D perhaps matching TRBD1 (6 bases). V gave up 3 bases and J gave up 7 bases, with 13 bases separating them. Per the germline V gene, CDR1 is SGDLS and CDR2 is YYNGEE. This CDR3 region has 13 residues. CDR3 DNA sequence: TGTGCCAGCAGCGGATTGACAGGTTCTGGCTACACCTTC. It yields the protein CASSGLTGSGYTF.

This clonotype was seen more than once but under ten times. This chain connects TRBV6-6 to TRBJ1-5; TRBD1 aligns across 8 bases. V dropped 4 bases and J dropped 7; count of bases not matched to a gene: 15. This CDR3 has 17 amino acids. CDR1 and CDR2 from the germline V gene are MNHNY and SVGAGI (reference sequence). The CDR3 region has the DNA TGTGCCAGCAGTTCTCCAGCGGACAGGGTAGTGGGACAGCCCCAGCATTTT. It encodes CASSSPADRVVGQPQHF.

There are many counts of this clonotype. This sequence joins TRBV29-1 and TRBJ1-5; D is perhaps TRBD1 (5 bases). CDR3 length equals 15 residues. Germline V gene lookup returns CDR1 SQVTM and CDR2 ANQGSEA. Between the trimmed V and J ends, which lost 4 bases and 3 bases, there was a span of 16 bases. The DNA for the CDR3 is TGCAGCGTTGCAGGGAGTCAGGGAGACAATCAGCCCCAGCATTTT. Its translation is CSVAGSQGDNQPQHF. The entire variable domain, with the rest obtained from reference TRBV29-1 and TRBJ1-5, is as follows: SAVISQKPSRDICQRGTSLTIQCQVDSQVTMMFWYRQQPGQSLTLIATANQGSEATYESGFVIDKFPISRPNLTFSTLTVSNMSPEDSSIYLCSVAGSQGDNQPQHFGDGTRLSIL.

This clonotype was seen a handful of times. The chain employs TRBV29-1 and TRBJ2-7, with D perhaps given as TRBD1 or TRBD2 (5 bases each). In germline, CDR1 is SQVTM, CDR2 ANQGSEA. The CDR3 consists of 13 residues. V was shortened by 4 bases and J by 2 bases, with 12 bases between the two germline ends. The DNA of the CDR3 is TGCAGCGTTGCCGGGACCAACCCCTACGAGCAGTACGTC. It encodes CSVAGTNPYEQYV.

The rearrangement joins TRBV27 to TRBJ1-2; no clear D gene. This CDR3 is 15 amino acids long. Trimming took off 0 bases at V and 3 bases at J, with 11 bases between the two ends. CDR1 MNHEY and CDR2 SMNVEV come from the germline V gene (reference sequence). CDR3 sequence (DNA): TGTGCCAGCAGTTTATCACGGAGCGGCTACTATGGCTACACCTTC. This translates into CASSLSRSGYYGYTF.

The chain combines TRBV5-1 with TRBJ1-2, with a possible D match to TRBD1 (5 bases). Germline values: CDR1 SGHRS, CDR2 YFSETQ. V was cut by 2 bases and J by 6 bases, with 14 bases left in between. The CDR3 has 14 residues. The CDR3 coding sequence is TGCGCCAGCAGCTTCGGGGCAGCGGGGGATGGCTACACCTTC. Translation gives CASSFGAAGDGYTF.

A few counts support this clonotype. The chain is built from TRBV4-1 and TRBJ1-5; D might be TRBD1 (5 bases). Germline V gives CDR1 MGHRA, CDR2 YSYEKL. Trimming cost V 0 bases and J 5 bases, with 14 bases left between them. This CDR3 contains 16 residues. The CDR3 coding sequence is TGCGCCAGCAGCCAAGAACCCTTCCCGACAGATCAGCCCCAGCATTTT. Encoded protein: CASSQEPFPTDQPQHF.

This clonotype has a handful of counts. The chain links TRBV4-3 to TRBJ1-5; 7 bases match TRBD1. The trim removed 4 bases at V and 9 bases at J, leaving 12 bases unmatched. Germline V lookup: CDR1 LGHNA, CDR2 YSLEER. There are 15 residues in the CDR3. In DNA form, the CDR3 reads TGCGCCAGCAGCCTCCGCAGGGGGGGAGATTTGCCCCAGCATTTT. Translated: CASSLRRGGDLPQHF.

Here the CDR3 DNA reads TGTGCCAGCATCCCTAGGACCTATGGCTACACCTTC. This codes for CASIPRTYGYTF. J is TRBJ1-2 and V is TRBV12-3 or TRBV12-4; D gene ambiguous. Deletions cut 7 bases from V and 4 bases from J, with 10 bases between. The CDR3 extends over 12 amino acids.

V gene TRBV5-1 combines with J gene TRBJ1-6; 7 nucleotides match TRBD1. The CDR3 runs 16 residues. Germline-derived CDR1 and CDR2 are SGHRS and YFSETQ. V gave up 5 bases and J gave up 5 bases; unmatched junction bases: 10. The CDR3 DNA follows: TGCGCCAGCAGTGCAGGGACAGACGTAAATAATTCACCCCTCCACTTT. It encodes CASSAGTDVNNSPLHF.

This clonotype was detected only a few times. The chain uses TRBV18 and TRBJ2-3; D possibly uses TRBD1 or TRBD2 (5 bases each). Between the trimmed V and J ends, which lost 1 base and 9 bases, there was a span of 8 bases. Per the germline V gene, CDR1 is KGHSH and CDR2 is LQKENI. The CDR3 is 12 residues long. CDR3 DNA sequence: TGTGCCAGCTCACCACGGGACGAGACGCAGTATTTT. Its protein product is CASSPRDETQYF. Full variable domain (rest looked up from reference TRBV18 and TRBJ2-3): NAGVMQNPRHLVRRRGQEARLRCSPMKGHSHVYWYRQLPEEGLKFMVYLQKENIIDESGMPKERFSAEFPKEGPSILRIQQVVRGDSAAYFCASSPRDETQYFGPGTRLTVL.

At least ten counts were recorded for this clonotype. The V and J genes are TRBV5-1 and TRBJ1-6, with D possibly being TRBD1 (6 bases). The CDR3 totals 13 residues. Trimming left V 3 bases short and J 7 bases short, with 8 bases between. Germline CDR1 is SGHRS and CDR2 is YFSETQ. CDR3 protein: CASSSQGNSPLHF. In DNA form, the CDR3 reads TGCGCCAGCAGCTCTCAGGGGAATTCACCCCTCCACTTT. The variable domain in full, with the rest retrieved from reference TRBV5-1 and TRBJ1-6, is KAGVTQTPRYLIKTRGQQVTLSCSPISGHRSVSWYQQTPGQGLQFLFEYFSETQRNKGNFPGRFSGRQFSNSRSEMNVSTLELGDSALYLCASSSQGNSPLHFGNGTRLTVT.

The V gene is TRBV10-3, the J gene TRBJ1-2, with D possibly being TRBD1 (5 bases). Germline CDR1 reads ENHRY; CDR2 reads SYGVKD. V gave up 7 bases and J gave up 5 bases, with 14 bases separating them. The CDR3 has 13 amino acids. The DNA of the CDR3 is TGTGCCATCACCGCGGACAAGCGGTATGGCTACACCTTC. It specifies CAITADKRYGYTF.

A few counts support this clonotype. V is TRBV7-2 and J is TRBJ1-2; D perhaps matches TRBD1 (5 bases). The V end was cut by 3 bases, the J end by 1 base, with 15 bases between. The CDR3 runs to 16 residues. Per the germline V gene, CDR1 is SGHTA and CDR2 is FQGNSA. The CDR3 bases are TGTGCCAGCAGCTTGTATGGGGGGACTCTTAACTATGGCTACACCTTC. Translated, it gives CASSLYGGTLNYGYTF.

This clonotype was seen a handful of times. The gene calls are TRBV12-3 or TRBV12-4 and TRBJ2-1; D call uncertain. The germline V and J ends were trimmed by 4 bases and 7 bases, with 5 bases remaining between them. CDR3 length: 11 amino acids. CDR3 amino acids: CASSSTNEQFF. DNA of the CDR3: TGTGCCAGCAGTTCTACAAATGAGCAGTTCTTC.

The rearrangement joins TRBV27 to TRBJ2-3; tentative D call: TRBD1 (6 bases). CDR1 is MNHEY and CDR2 is SMNVEV in the germline V gene (reference sequence). This CDR3 region has 14 residues. V lost 8 bases, J lost 4 bases, and 16 bases lay in between. DNA for the CDR3: TGTGCCAGCGCTGCAGGGGAGACAGCAGATACGCAGTATTTT. Translation: CASAAGETADTQYF.

This clonotype has only a few counts. This chain joins TRBV12-3 or TRBV12-4 and TRBJ1-4, with no clear D. The CDR3 is 13 amino acids. With 4 bases removed from V and 7 bases from J, the gap between germline ends came to 10 bases. CDR3 amino acids: CASSWGGIEKLFF. CDR3 bases: TGTGCCAGCAGTTGGGGTGGGATTGAAAAACTGTTTTTT.